This TCR beta chain was sequenced in a study of blood T cell repertoires in COVID-19. Overall study: Spain, Italy and the United States supplied samples that represented acute and convalescent COVID-19. The analysed material was cDNA or gDNA that came from T cells, B-cell-depleted T cells, or PBMCs.

Per the original methods: Reference gene primers were amplified, and this amplification served to estimate nucleated cell counts. Only in-frame clones appear in the TCRdb table, and some are missing; sequencing was by immunoSEQ multiplex PCR. From that table come the V and J calls and clone size; the DNA was used to work out D and trimming. The sample includes more than 150,000 clones, around 77% of them seen just once. This clone came up once. Germline lookup yields CDR1 SEHNR and CDR2 FQNEAQ (reference sequence). This CDR3 is 15 amino acids long. Trimming cost V 1 base and J 4 bases; bases outside gene matches: 0.

This TCR derives from a man aged 60 to 75 with active or convalescent COVID-19. This rearrangement joins TRBV7-9 to TRBJ1-4, with 10 bases lining up with TRBD1. The sample comprised peripheral blood. CDR3 residues: CASSLGTGGNEKLFF. The CDR3 DNA reads as TGTGCCAGCAGCTTAGGGACAGGGGGTAATGAAAAACTGTTTTTT.